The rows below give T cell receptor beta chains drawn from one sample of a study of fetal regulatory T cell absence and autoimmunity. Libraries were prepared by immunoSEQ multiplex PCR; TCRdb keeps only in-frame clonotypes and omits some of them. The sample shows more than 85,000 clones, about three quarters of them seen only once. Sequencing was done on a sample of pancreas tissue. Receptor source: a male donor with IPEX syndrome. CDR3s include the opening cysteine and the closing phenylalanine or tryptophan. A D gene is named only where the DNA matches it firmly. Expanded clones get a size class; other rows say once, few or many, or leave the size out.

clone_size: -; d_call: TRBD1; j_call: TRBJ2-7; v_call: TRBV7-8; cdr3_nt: TGTGCCAGCAGCCCGGACAGGGGCTACGAGCAGTACTTC; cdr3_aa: CASSPDRGYEQYF
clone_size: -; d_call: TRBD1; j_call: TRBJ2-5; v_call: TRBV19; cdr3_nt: TGTGCCAGTAGTCCACAGGGGTACCAAGAGACCCAGTACTTC; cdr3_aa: CASSPQGYQETQYF
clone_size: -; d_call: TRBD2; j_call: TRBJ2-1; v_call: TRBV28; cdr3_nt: TGTGCCAGCACCCGGACTAGCGGCTTAGACAATGAGCAGTTCTTC; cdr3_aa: CASTRTSGLDNEQFF
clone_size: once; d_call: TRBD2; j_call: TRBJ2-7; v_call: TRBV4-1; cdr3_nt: TGCGCCAGCAGCCAAGTTCCTAGCGGGAGCACCTACGAGCAGTACTTC; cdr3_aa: CASSQVPSGSTYEQYF
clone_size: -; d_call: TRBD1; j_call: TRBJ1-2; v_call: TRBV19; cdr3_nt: TGTGCCAGTAGTCCCGGACAGGGGCGAGGCTACACCTTC; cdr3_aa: CASSPGQGRGYTF
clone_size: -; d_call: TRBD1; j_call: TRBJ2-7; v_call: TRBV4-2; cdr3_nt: TGTGCCAGCAGCCAAGATACAGGGGAGAACGAGCAGTACTTC; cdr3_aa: CASSQDTGENEQYF
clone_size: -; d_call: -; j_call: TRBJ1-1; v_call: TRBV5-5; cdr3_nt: TGTGCCAGCAGCTCGACGCTCATCCCCACGGGACTCGGCACTGAAGCTTTCTTT; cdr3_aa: CASSSTLIPTGLGTEAFF
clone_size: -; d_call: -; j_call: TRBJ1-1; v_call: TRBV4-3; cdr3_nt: TGCGCCAGCAGCCAAGATAACAGGAGGGACACTGAAGCTTTCTTT; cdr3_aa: CASSQDNRRDTEAFF
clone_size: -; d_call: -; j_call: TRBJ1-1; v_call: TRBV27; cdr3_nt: TGTGCCAGCAGGTCTATTCTCAGGGGAAAGAACACTGAAGCTTTCTTT; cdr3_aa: CASRSILRGKNTEAFF
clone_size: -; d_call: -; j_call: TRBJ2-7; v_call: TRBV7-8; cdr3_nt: TGTGCCAGCACCCTTAGGGTAGCGGATATCTACGAGCAGTACTTC; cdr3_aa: CASTLRVADIYEQYF
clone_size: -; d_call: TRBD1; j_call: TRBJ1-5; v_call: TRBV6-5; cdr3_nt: TGTGCCAGCAGCCGGACAGGTAAACAGCCCCAGCATTTT; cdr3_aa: CASSRTGKQPQHF
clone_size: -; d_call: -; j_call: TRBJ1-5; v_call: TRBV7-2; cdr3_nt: TGTGCCAGCAGCTTGGACGGGTCCGGTATACGGCCCCAGCATTTT; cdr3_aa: CASSLDGSGIRPQHF
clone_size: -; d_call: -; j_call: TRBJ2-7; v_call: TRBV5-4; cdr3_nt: TGTGCCAGCAGACTGACAGGAAAACCTTACGAGCAGTACTTC; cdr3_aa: CASRLTGKPYEQYF
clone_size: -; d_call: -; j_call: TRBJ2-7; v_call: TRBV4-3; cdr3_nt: TGCGCCAGCAGCCAAGAGGGACACCCGAGCTCCTACGAGCAGTACTTC; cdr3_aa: CASSQEGHPSSYEQYF
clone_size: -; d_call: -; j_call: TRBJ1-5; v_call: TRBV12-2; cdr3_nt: TGTGCAAGTCGCTTGCCCCAGCATTTT; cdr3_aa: CASRLPQHF
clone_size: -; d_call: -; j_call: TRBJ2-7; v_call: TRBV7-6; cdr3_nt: TGTGCCAGCAGCACGTACTCCTACGAGCAGTACTTC; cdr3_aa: CASSTYSYEQYF
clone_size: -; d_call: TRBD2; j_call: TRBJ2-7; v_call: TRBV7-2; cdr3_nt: TGTGCCAGCAGCTGGACTAGCAGCTCCTACGAGCAGTACTTC; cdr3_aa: CASSWTSSSYEQYF
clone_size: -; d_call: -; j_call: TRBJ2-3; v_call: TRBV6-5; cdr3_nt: TGTGCCAGCAGTTACTCAGGGATTAGCACAGATACGCAGTATTTT; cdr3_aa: CASSYSGISTDTQYF
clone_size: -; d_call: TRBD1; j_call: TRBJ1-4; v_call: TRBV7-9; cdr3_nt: TGTGCCAGCAGCTTAGAATATGCAGGGGGCGAAAAACTGTTTTTT; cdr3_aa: CASSLEYAGGEKLFF
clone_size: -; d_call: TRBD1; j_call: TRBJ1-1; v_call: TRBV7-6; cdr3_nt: TGTGCCAGCAGCTTAGCTCCTGACAGGGACGCTTTCTTT; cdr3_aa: CASSLAPDRDAFF
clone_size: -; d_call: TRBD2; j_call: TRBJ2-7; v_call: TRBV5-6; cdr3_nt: TGTGCCAGCAGCTTATCCGGGACTAGCGGGAGGGCTAGCTCCTACGAGCAGTACTTC; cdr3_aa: CASSLSGTSGRASSYEQYF
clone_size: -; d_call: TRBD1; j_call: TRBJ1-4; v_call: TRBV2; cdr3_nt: TGTGCCAGCAGCGGAATCCCAGGGGGCGCAGATGAAAAACTGTTTTTT; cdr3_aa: CASSGIPGGADEKLFF